The 10 T cell receptor beta chains in this list originate from one sample, sequenced in a study of beta chain features in type 1 diabetes. Their antigens are not known. Expressed TCRB transcripts were sequenced, since all the RNA that had been isolated was reverse transcribed. Assay: immunoSEQ multiplex PCR; the TCRdb copy retains only in-frame clones and omits some. Of about 150,000 clones listed, 10% are singletons. General study findings and limits: For Type 1 diabetes patients, all four CD4+ subsets carried TCRB CDR3s that were moderately but significantly shorter.

Sequenced material: central memory CD4+ T cells from blood. These receptors came from a man aged 30-40 years with type 1 diabetes.

V and J are TRBV7-9 and TRBJ2-7, with D unclear. There are 13 residues in the CDR3. In germline, CDR1 is SEHNR, CDR2 FQNEAQ (reference sequence). V shed 7 bases and J shed 0 bases, with 10 bases lying between them. DNA of the CDR3: TGTGCCAGCAATCGACTTACCTCCTACGAGCAGTACTTC. Translating gives CASNRLTSYEQYF.

The rearrangement uses TRBV27 and TRBJ1-1; no firm D call. In germline, CDR1 is MNHEY, CDR2 SMNVEV (reference sequence). V gave up 2 bases and J gave up 1 base, with 5 bases separating them. The CDR3 consists of 13 residues. CDR3: CASSLSRNTEAFF. CDR3 coding DNA: TGTGCCAGCAGTTTAAGTAGGAACACTGAAGCTTTCTTT.

The rearrangement joins TRBV7-8 to TRBJ2-1; 7 nucleotides agree with TRBD2. Trimming took 7 bases from V and 3 from J; bases not matched to a gene: 6. The CDR3 has 14 residues. CDR1 SGHVS and CDR2 FQNEAQ come from the germline V gene. CDR3 amino acids: CASTLGGIYNEQFF. In nucleotides, the CDR3 is TGTGCCAGCACCCTGGGGGGGATCTACAATGAGCAGTTCTTC.

V gene TRBV7-2 combines with J gene TRBJ2-1; D may be TRBD2 (6 bases). The CDR3 consists of 13 residues. Trimming removed 1 base at V and 7 bases at J, with 8 bases between. Looked up from germline, CDR1 is SGHTA and CDR2 is FQGNSA. CDR3 nucleotides: TGTGCCAGCAGCTTAGTGGGGGGAAATGAGCAGTTCTTC. This sequence encodes CASSLVGGNEQFF.

The chain links TRBV6-5 to TRBJ2-5; D perhaps matches TRBD1 (6 bases). Trimming removed 4 bases from V and 1 base from J, with 13 bases in between. The CDR3 spans 15 residues. Looked up from germline, CDR1 is MNHEY and CDR2 is SVGAGI. The DNA of the CDR3 is TGTGCCAGCAGTTGGACAGCTCTGGGCCAAGAGACCCAGTACTTC. Amino acid sequence: CASSWTALGQETQYF.

Only a few counts were recorded for this clone. The chain employs TRBV11-2 and TRBJ1-2; D is undetermined. Germline assignment: CDR1 SGHAT and CDR2 FQNNGV. This CDR3 has 13 residues. Trimming pared 4 bases from V and 2 bases from J, leaving 8 bases between. CDR3 coding DNA: TGTGCCAGCAGCTCCCTTAGAAACTATGGCTACACCTTC. This codes for CASSSLRNYGYTF. Using reference TRBV11-2 and TRBJ1-2 for the parts outside the CDR3, the full variable domain is EAGVAQSPRYKIIEKRQSVAFWCNPISGHATLYWYQQILGQGPKLLIQFQNNGVVDDSQLPKDRFSAERLKGVDSTLKIQPAKLEDSAVYLCASSSLRNYGYTFGSGTRLTVV.

A few counts support this clone. The gene calls are TRBV9 and TRBJ2-3; the match to TRBD1 covers 7 bases. Germline V gene sequence: CDR1 SGDLS, CDR2 YYNGEE. This CDR3 contains 14 residues. The V and J ends lost 3 bases and 4 bases, in that order; junction bases with no gene match: 5. The CDR3 DNA is TGTGCCAGCAGCGCGGGACAGATGGCAGATACGCAGTATTTT. Translated, it gives CASSAGQMADTQYF.

The chain combines TRBV19 with TRBJ1-4; D not certain. The V gene lost 8 bases and the J gene lost 7 bases, with 8 bases spanning the gap. The germline CDR1 and CDR2 sequences are LNHDA and SQIVND (reference sequence). This CDR3 contains 11 residues. In nucleotides, the CDR3 is TGTGCCAGTCTCATCGGTGAAAAACTGTTTTTT. Its translation is CASLIGEKLFF.

The chain links TRBV4-2 to TRBJ2-2, with TRBD1 as a possible D gene (6 bases). Germline assignment: CDR1 LGHNA and CDR2 YNFKEQ. V was trimmed by 3 bases and J by 2 bases, leaving 16 bases between them. The CDR3 contains 17 residues. CDR3 in DNA: TGTGCCAGCAGCCATCGCGAGGGGGATCCCAACACCGGGGAGCTGTTTTTT. Amino acid sequence: CASSHREGDPNTGELFF.

This chain joins TRBV9 and TRBJ2-7; TRBD1 agrees at 7 bases. Germline V gene data show CDR1 as SGDLS and CDR2 as YYNGEE. This CDR3 has 14 amino acids. J was trimmed by 2 bases and V by 3 bases; bases with no gene match: 5. The DNA of the CDR3 is TGTGCCAGCAGCGGACGGGACAGCGCCTACGAGCAGTACTTC. Its translation: CASSGRDSAYEQYF.